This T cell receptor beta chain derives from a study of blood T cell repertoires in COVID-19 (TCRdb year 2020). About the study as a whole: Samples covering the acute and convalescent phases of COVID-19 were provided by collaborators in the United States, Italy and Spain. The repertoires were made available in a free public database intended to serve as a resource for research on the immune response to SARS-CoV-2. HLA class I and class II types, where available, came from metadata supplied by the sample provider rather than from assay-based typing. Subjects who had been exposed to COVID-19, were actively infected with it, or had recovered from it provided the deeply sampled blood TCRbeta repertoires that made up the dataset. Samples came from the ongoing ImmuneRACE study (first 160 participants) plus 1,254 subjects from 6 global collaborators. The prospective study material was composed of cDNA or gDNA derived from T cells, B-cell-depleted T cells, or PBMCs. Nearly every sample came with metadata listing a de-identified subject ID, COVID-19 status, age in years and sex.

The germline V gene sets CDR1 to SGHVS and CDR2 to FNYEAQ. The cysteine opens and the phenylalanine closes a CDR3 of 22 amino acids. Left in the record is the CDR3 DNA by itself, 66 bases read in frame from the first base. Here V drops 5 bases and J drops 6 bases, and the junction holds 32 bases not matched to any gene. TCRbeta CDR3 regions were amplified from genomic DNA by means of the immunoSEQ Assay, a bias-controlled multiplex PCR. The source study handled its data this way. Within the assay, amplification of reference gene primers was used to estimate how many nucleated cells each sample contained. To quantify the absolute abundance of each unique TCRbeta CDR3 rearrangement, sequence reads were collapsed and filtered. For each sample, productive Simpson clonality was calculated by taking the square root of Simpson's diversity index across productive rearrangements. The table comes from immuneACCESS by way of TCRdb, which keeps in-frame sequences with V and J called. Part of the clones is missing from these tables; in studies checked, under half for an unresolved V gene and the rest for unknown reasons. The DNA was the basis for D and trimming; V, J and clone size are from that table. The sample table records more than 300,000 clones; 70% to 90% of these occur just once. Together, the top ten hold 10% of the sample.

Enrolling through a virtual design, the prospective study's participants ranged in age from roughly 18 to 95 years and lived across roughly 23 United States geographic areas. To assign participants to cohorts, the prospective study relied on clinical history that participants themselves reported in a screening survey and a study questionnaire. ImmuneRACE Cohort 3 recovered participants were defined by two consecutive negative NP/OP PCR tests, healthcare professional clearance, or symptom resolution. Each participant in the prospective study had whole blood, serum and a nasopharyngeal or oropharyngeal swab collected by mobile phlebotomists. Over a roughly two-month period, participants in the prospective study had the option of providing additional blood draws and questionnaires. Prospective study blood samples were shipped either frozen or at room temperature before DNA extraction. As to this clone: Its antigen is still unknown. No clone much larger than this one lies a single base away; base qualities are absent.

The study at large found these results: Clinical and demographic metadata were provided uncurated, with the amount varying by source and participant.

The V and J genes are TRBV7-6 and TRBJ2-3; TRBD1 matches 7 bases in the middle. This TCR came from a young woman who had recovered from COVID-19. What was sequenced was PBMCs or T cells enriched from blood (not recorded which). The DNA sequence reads TGTGCCAGCAGCCATTATTATTTTCGACTCGGGACAGATCGTCTACAGATGGATACGCAGTATTTT. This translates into CASSHYYFRLGTDRLQMDTQYF.